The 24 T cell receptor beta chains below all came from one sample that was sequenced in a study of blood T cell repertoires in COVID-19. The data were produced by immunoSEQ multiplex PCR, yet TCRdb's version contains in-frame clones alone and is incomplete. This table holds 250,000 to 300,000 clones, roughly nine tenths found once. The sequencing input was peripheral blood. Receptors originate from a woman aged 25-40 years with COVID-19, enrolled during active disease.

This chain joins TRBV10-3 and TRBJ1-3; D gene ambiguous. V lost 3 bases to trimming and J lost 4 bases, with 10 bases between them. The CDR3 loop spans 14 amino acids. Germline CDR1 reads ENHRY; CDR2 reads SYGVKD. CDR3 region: CAISEHPGGNTIYF. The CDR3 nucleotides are TGTGCCATCAGTGAACACCCCGGGGGAAACACCATATATTTT.

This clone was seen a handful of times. In nucleotides, the CDR3 is TGTGCCAGCAGACCCCGACTAGCGGTGGAGAACACCGGGGAGCTGTTTTTT. It translates to CASRPRLAVENTGELFF. The genes are TRBV7-9 and TRBJ2-2, with 9 bases matching TRBD2. V shed 6 bases, J shed 1 base, and the junction held 9 bases outside the gene matches. This CDR3 comprises 17 residues. From germline, CDR1 is SEHNR and CDR2 FQNEAQ (reference sequence).

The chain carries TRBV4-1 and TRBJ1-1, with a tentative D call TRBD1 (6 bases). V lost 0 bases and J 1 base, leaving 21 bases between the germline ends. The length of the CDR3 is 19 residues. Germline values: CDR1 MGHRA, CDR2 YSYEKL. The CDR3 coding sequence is TGCGCCAGCAGCCAAGATCGGAATGTGGGTGCAGGGGCGAACACTGAAGCTTTCTTT. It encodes CASSQDRNVGAGANTEAFF.

The CDR3 loop reads CASSLEGTMYGYTF. CDR3 DNA: TGCGCCAGCAGCTTGGAAGGGACAATGTATGGCTACACCTTC. The chain has TRBV5-1 and TRBJ1-2; TRBD1 might be the D (6 bases). The CDR3 has 14 residues. V lost 0 bases and J lost 5, with 11 bases in between. Germline-derived CDR1 and CDR2 are SGHRS and YFSETQ.

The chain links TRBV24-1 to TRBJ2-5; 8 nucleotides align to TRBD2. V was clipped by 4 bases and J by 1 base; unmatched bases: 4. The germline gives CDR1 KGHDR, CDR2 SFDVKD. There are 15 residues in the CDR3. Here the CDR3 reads CATSEGGTSQETQYF. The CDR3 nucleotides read TGTGCCACCAGTGAGGGGGGGACTAGCCAAGAGACCCAGTACTTC.

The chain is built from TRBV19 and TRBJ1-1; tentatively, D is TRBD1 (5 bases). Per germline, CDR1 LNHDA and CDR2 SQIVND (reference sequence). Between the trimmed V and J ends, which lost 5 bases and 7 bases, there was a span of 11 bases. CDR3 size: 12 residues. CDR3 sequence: CASSDRSYEAFF. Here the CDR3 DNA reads TGTGCCAGTAGTGACAGATCCTATGAAGCTTTCTTT. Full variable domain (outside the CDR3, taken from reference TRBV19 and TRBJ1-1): DGGITQSPKYLFRKEGQNVTLSCEQNLNHDAMYWYRQDPGQGLRLIYYSQIVNDFQKGDIAEGYSVSREKKESFPLTVTSAQKNPTAFYLCASSDRSYEAFFGQGTRLTVV.

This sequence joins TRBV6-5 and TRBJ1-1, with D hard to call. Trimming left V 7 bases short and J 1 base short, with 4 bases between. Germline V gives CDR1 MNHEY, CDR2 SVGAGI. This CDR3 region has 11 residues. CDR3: CASKQNTEAFF. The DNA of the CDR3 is TGTGCCAGCAAGCAGAACACTGAAGCTTTCTTT.

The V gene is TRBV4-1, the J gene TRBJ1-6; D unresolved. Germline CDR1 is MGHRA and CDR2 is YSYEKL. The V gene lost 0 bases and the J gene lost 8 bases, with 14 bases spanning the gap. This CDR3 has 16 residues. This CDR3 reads CASSQDPQVGDSPLHF. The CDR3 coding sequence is TGCGCCAGCAGCCAAGATCCCCAGGTCGGGGATTCACCCCTCCACTTT.

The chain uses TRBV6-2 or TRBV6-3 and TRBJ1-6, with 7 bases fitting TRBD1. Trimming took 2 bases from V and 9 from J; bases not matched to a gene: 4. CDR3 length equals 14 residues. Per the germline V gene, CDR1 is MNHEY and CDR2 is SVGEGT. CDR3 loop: CASSYDYRGSPLHF. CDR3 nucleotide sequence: TGTGCCAGCAGTTACGACTACAGGGGTTCACCCCTCCACTTT.

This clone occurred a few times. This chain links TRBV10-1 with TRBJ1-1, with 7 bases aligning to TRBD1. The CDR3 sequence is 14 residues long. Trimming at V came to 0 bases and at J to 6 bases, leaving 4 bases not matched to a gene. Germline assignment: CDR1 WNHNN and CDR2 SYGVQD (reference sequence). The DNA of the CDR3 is TGCGCCAGCAGTGAGTCGGGGACAGCCTCTGAAGCTTTCTTT. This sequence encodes CASSESGTASEAFF.

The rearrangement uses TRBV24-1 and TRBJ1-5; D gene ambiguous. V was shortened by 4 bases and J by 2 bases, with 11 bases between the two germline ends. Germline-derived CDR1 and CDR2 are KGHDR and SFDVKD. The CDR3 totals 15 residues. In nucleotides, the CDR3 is TGTGCCACCAGTGACTCCACGGTCCGCAATCAGCCCCAGCATTTT. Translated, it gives CATSDSTVRNQPQHF.

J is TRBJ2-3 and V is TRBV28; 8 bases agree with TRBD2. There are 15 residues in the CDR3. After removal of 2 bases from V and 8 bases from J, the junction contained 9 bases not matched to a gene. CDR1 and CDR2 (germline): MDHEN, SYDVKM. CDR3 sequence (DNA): TGTGCCAGCAGTTTAGGCGGGGGGTCCCTCGGTACGCAGTATTTT. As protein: CASSLGGGSLGTQYF. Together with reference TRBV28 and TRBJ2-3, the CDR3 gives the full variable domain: DVKVTQSSRYLVKRTGEKVFLECVQDMDHENMFWYRQDPGLGLRLIYFSYDVKMKEKGDIPEGYSVSREKKERFSLILESASTNQTSMYLCASSLGGGSLGTQYFGPGTRLTVL.

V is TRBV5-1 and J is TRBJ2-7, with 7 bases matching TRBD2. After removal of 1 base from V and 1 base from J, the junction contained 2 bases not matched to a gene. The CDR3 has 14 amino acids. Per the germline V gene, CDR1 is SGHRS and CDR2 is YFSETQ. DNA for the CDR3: TGCGCCAGCAGCTTGTGGCGGGAGTCCTACGAGCAGTACTTC. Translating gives CASSLWRESYEQYF.

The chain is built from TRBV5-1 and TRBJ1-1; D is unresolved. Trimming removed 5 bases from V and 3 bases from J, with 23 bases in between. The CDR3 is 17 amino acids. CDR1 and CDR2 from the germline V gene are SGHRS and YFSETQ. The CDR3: CASSQWAGSNLYTEAFF. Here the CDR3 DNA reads TGCGCCAGCAGTCAATGGGCGGGTTCAAATCTATACACTGAAGCTTTCTTT.

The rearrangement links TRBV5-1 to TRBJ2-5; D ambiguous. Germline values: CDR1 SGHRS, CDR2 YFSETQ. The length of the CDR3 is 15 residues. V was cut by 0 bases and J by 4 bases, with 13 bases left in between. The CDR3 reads CASSLVPSPGETQYF. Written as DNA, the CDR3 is TGCGCCAGCAGCTTGGTGCCGAGCCCTGGAGAGACCCAGTACTTC.

The CDR3 loop is CASSLLPDSYEQYF. The CDR3 DNA is TGTGCCAGCAGCTTGCTACCGGACAGCTACGAGCAGTACTTC. The chain links TRBV7-9 to TRBJ2-7; D may be TRBD1 (6 bases). Germline V gene lookup returns CDR1 SEHNR and CDR2 FQNEAQ (reference sequence). V was cut by 3 bases and J by 3 bases, with 12 bases left in between. The length of the CDR3 is 14 residues.

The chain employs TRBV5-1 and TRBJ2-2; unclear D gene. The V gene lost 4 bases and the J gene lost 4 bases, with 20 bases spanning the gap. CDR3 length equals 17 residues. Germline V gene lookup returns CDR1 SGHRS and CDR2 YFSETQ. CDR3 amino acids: CASSPWAMSDLTGELFF. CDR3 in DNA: TGCGCCAGCAGCCCCTGGGCGATGTCGGATCTCACCGGGGAGCTGTTTTTT.

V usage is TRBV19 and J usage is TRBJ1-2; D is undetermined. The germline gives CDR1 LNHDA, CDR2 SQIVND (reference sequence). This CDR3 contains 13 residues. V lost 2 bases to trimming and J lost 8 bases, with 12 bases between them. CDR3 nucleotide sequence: TGTGCCAGTAGTATAACAACCGTTCAGGGCTACACCTTC. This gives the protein CASSITTVQGYTF.

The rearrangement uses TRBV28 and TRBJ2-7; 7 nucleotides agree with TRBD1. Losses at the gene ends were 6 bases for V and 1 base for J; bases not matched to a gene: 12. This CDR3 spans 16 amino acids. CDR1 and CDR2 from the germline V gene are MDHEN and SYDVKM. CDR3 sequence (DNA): TGTGCCAGCAGGCAAACCCGGACAGGATTGTCCTACGAGCAGTACTTC. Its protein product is CASRQTRTGLSYEQYF.

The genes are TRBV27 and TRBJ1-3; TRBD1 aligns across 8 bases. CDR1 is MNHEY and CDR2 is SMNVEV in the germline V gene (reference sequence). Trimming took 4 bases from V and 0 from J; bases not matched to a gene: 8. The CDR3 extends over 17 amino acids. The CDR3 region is CASSSGQGGPSGNTIYF. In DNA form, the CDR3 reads TGTGCCAGCAGTTCCGGACAGGGAGGACCCTCTGGAAACACCATATATTTT.

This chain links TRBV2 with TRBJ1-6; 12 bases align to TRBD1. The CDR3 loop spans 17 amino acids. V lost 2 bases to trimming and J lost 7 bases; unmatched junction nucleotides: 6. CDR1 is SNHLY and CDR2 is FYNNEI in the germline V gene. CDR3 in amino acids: CASSEWGQGAWNSPLHF. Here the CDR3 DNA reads TGTGCCAGCAGTGAATGGGGACAGGGGGCATGGAATTCACCCCTCCACTTT.

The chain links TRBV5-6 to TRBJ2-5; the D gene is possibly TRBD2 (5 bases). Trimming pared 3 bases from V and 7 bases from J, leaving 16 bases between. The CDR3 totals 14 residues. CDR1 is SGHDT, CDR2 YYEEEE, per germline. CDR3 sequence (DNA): TGTGCCAGCAGCTATTCTCAGACACGGGGGACCCAGTACTTC. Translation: CASSYSQTRGTQYF.

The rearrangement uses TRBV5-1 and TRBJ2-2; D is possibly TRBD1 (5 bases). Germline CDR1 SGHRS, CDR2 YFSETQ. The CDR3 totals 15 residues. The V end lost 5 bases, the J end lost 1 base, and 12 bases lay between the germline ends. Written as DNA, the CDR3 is TGCGCCAGCAGAAAGGGGCAGGGGAACACCGGGGAGCTGTTTTTT. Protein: CASRKGQGNTGELFF.

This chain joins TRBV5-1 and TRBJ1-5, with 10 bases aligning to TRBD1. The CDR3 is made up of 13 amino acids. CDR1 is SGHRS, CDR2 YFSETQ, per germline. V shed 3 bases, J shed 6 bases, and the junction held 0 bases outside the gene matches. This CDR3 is CASSWDRGQPQHF. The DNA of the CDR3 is TGCGCCAGCAGCTGGGACAGGGGTCAGCCCCAGCATTTT. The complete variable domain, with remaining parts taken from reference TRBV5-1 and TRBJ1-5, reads KAGVTQTPRYLIKTRGQQVTLSCSPISGHRSVSWYQQTPGQGLQFLFEYFSETQRNKGNFPGRFSGRQFSNSRSEMNVSTLELGDSALYLCASSWDRGQPQHFGDGTRLSIL.